The 13 T cell receptor beta chains below come from one sample, sequenced in a study of T-cell reconstitution after alpha-beta-depleted transplantation in children. The authors prepared the TCRbeta library with unique molecular identifiers. TCRdb ran MiXCR on the PCR reads and lists one entry per CDR3 protein. The sample comprises some 310,000 distinct CDR3 sequences, approximately 23% of which are singletons, and over 9.5% rests with the top ten. Sequenced material: PBMCs, mostly from graft donor cells, taken 180 days after TCRalphabeta/CD19-depleted stem cell transplant. These receptors came from a male patient between 10 and 17 years old who had a stem cell transplant for acute lymphoblastic leukemia, so the T cells may come from the graft donor.

This clonotype was seen a handful of times. The V gene is TRBV24-1, the J gene TRBJ2-2; D is possibly TRBD1 (6 bases). V lost 4 bases to trimming and J lost 2 bases, with 19 bases between them. Germline V lookup: CDR1 KGHDR, CDR2 SFDVKD. The CDR3 has 18 residues. CDR3 residues: CATSDPGEGGLNTGELFF. DNA of the CDR3: TGTGCCACCAGTGACCCGGGCGAAGGGGGATTAAACACCGGGGAGCTGTTTTTT.

The chain uses TRBV12-3 or TRBV12-4 and TRBJ2-3, with a possible D match to TRBD1 (7 bases). The length of the CDR3 is 13 residues. V lost 8 bases to trimming and J lost 5 bases, with 14 bases between them. This CDR3 is CASQGGGEDTQYF. The CDR3 DNA is TGTGCCAGCCAGGGGGGAGGTGAAGATACGCAGTATTTT.

The rearrangement links TRBV4-1 to TRBJ2-7; D possibly corresponds to TRBD2 (5 bases). The CDR3 runs to 16 residues. V lost 3 bases to trimming and J lost 3 bases, with 18 bases between them. Germline-derived CDR1 and CDR2 are MGHRA and YSYEKL. The CDR3 sequence: CASSQPQWLGVYEQYF. The CDR3 DNA sequence: TGCGCCAGCAGCCAGCCACAGTGGCTGGGAGTCTACGAGCAGTACTTC.

This clonotype has a handful of counts. The chain employs TRBV20-1 and TRBJ2-4, with D perhaps matching TRBD1 or TRBD2 (5 bases each). This CDR3 region has 15 residues. V was shortened by 0 bases and J by 7 bases, with 16 bases between the two germline ends. The V gene's germline CDR1 is DFQATT and CDR2 SNEGSKA (reference sequence). CDR3 protein: CSARDQAEGTNIQYF. DNA for the CDR3: TGCAGTGCTAGAGATCAAGCCGAAGGGACGAACATTCAGTACTTC.

The chain combines TRBV12-5 with TRBJ2-1; D is unresolved. Looked up from germline, CDR1 is LGHNT and CDR2 is FRNRAP. This CDR3 is built from 13 residues. The V gene lost 4 bases and the J gene lost 4 bases, with 8 bases spanning the gap. The CDR3 loop reads CASGSSRYNEQFF. As DNA, the CDR3 is TGTGCTAGTGGTTCCTCTCGTTACAATGAGCAGTTCTTC.

The table lists this clonotype with a few counts. V is TRBV4-1 and J is TRBJ2-5; no clear D. The V end lost 4 bases, the J end lost 0 bases, and 18 bases lay between the germline ends. The CDR3 sequence is 17 residues long. Germline V gives CDR1 MGHRA, CDR2 YSYEKL. In DNA form, the CDR3 reads TGCGCCAGCAGCCTCCCCACACGCCGGGCCAACCAAGAGACCCAGTACTTC. Amino acid sequence: CASSLPTRRANQETQYF.

This clonotype was counted between two and nine times. The rearrangement links TRBV6-6 to TRBJ2-7; D uncertain. Germline V gene lookup returns CDR1 MNHNY and CDR2 SVGAGI (reference sequence). This CDR3 spans 12 amino acids. Deletions cut 6 bases from V and 6 bases from J, with 12 bases between. Here the CDR3 reads CASRNLPSEQYF. The CDR3 nucleotides read TGTGCCAGCAGAAACCTACCGAGCGAGCAGTACTTC.

The V and J genes are TRBV29-1 and TRBJ1-3; TRBD1 aligns across 8 bases. The V segment lost 6 bases and the J segment 14 bases; nucleotides outside the gene matches: 9. This CDR3 is built from 11 residues. Germline lookup yields CDR1 SQVTM and CDR2 ANQGSEA. Written as DNA, the CDR3 is TGCAGCGTGTTTGGACAGGGAAGGGTATATTTT. Translated, it gives CSVFGQGRVYF.

V gene TRBV7-6 combines with J gene TRBJ2-1; 8 bases fit TRBD2. This CDR3 is built from 15 residues. The ends lost 3 bases at V and 1 base at J; junction bases unmatched: 2. CDR1 is SGHVS, CDR2 FNYEAQ, per germline. The CDR3 nucleotides are TGTGCCAGCAGCTTCGGGACTAGGTCCTACAATGAGCAGTTCTTC. It specifies CASSFGTRSYNEQFF.

V usage is TRBV20-1 and J usage is TRBJ2-1, with 7 positions matching TRBD2. The CDR3 covers 17 residues. Germline V gene data show CDR1 as DFQATT and CDR2 as SNEGSKA (reference sequence). V lost 0 bases and J lost 4; bases outside the gene matches: 12. The CDR3 nucleotides are TGCAGTGCTAGAGATGAGGGGACTACTAAATATTACAATGAGCAGTTCTTC. It specifies CSARDEGTTKYYNEQFF.

The chain joins TRBV12-3 or TRBV12-4 to TRBJ2-7, with D possibly TRBD1 on 5 matching bases. The CDR3 totals 13 residues. Trimming stripped 4 bases from V and 1 base from J, with 8 bases between. The CDR3 DNA reads TGTGCCAGCAGTTCCAGGGCTTCCTACGAGCAGTACTTC. This gives the protein CASSSRASYEQYF.

This chain links TRBV12-3 or TRBV12-4 with TRBJ2-5, with unresolved D. Trimming cost V 3 bases and J 5 bases, with 19 bases left between them. This CDR3 is 16 amino acids long. Written as DNA, the CDR3 is TGTGCCAGCAGTTTCGGGCACCCCGCCAACGGGGAGACCCAGTACTTC. Translation gives CASSFGHPANGETQYF.

V gene TRBV9 combines with J gene TRBJ2-2; D ambiguous. This CDR3 has 14 residues. V lost 0 bases and J lost 6, with 9 bases in between. The germline gives CDR1 SGDLS, CDR2 YYNGEE. The CDR3 sequence is CASSVGWDSGELFF. CDR3 nucleotides: TGTGCCAGCAGCGTAGGTTGGGATTCCGGGGAGCTGTTTTTT.